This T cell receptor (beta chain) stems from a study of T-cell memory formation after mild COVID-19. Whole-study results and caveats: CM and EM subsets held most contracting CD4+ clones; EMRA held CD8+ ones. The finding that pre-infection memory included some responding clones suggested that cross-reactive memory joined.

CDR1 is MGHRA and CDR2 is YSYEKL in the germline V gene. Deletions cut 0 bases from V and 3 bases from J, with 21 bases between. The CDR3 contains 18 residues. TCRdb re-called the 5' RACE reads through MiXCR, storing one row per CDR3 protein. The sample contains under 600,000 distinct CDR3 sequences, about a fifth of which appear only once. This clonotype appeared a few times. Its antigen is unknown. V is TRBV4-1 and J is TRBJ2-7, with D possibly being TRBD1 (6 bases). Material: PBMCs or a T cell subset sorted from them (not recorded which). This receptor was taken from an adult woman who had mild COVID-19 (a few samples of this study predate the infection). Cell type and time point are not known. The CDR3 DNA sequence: TGCGCCAGCAGCCAAGAACAGGGACGGGGAGAGCCGAGCTACGAGCAGTACTTC. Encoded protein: CASSQEQGRGEPSYEQYF.